This TCR beta chain was sequenced in a study of vaccination and CD4 T cells after COVID-19. Study-wide points: Within the convalescent patients, spike mono-reactivity was found in 304 of 307 vaccine-specific clones.

The study sequenced cultured CD4+ T cell DNA using the Oncomine TCR Beta short-read assay. TCRdb redid the calling of the PCR reads with MiXCR, one entry per CDR3 protein. The top ten hold about 9.4% of the sample, which has approximately 11,000 distinct CDR3 sequences, around 66% seen once. For this clonotype: Its specificity is unknown.

Treatment meaning: approximately nine-day PBMC culture with coronavirus spike peptide pools or control peptides (ViraFEST assay). The V end lost 3 bases, the J end lost 4 bases, and 11 bases lay between the germline ends. CDR3 length: 14 residues. Germline values: CDR1 MGHDK, CDR2 SYGVNS. The chain recombines TRBV25-1 with TRBJ2-3; D gene ambiguous. The sequenced sample was CD4+ T cells from blood, cultured in vitro. The clonotype comes from a human donor who had recovered from COVID-19. CDR3 in DNA: TGTGCCAGCAGTGACGTCGGGCTCGCAGATACGCAGTATTTT. This translates into CASSDVGLADTQYF.